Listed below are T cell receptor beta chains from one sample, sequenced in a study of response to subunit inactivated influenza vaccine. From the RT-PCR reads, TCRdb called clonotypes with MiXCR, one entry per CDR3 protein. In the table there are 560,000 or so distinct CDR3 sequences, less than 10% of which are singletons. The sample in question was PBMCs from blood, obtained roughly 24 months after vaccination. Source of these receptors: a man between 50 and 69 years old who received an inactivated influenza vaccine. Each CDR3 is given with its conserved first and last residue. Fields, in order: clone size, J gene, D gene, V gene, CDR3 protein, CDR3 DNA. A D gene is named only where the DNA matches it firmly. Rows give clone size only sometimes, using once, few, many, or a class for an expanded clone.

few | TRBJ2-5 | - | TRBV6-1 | CASKDNLQETQYF | TGTGCCAGCAAAGACAACTTACAAGAGACCCAGTACTTC
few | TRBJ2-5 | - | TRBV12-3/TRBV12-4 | CASSPSLIRETQYF | TGTGCCAGCAGTCCGAGCCTTATCCGAGAGACCCAGTACTTC
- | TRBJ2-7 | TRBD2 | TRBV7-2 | CASSSLAGGRSYEQYF | TGTGCCAGCAGCTCTCTAGCGGGAGGGCGATCCTACGAGCAGTACTTC
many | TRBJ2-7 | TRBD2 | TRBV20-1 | CSALIPGLAGEEQYF | TGCAGTGCACTAATTCCGGGACTAGCGGGAGAAGAGCAGTACTTC
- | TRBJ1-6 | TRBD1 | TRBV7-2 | CASSLASGGSPLHF | TGTGCCAGCAGCTTAGCCTCAGGGGGTTCACCCCTCCACTTT
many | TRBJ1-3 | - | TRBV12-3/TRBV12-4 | CASSPYGTDTAIYF | TGTGCCAGCAGCCCCTATGGGACTGATACGGCCATATATTTT
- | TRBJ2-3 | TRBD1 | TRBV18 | CASSPQNRGADTQYF | TGTGCCAGCTCACCACAGAACAGGGGTGCAGATACGCAGTATTTT
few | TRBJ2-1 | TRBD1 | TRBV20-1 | CSARSGTGGFNEQFF | TGCAGTGCTAGGTCGGGGACAGGGGGCTTCAATGAGCAGTTCTTC
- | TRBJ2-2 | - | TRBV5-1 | CASSQTSNVGGELFF | TGCGCCAGCAGCCAGACTAGTAACGTTGGCGGGGAGCTGTTTTTT
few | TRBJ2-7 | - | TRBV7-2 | CASSNTPGQSYEQYF | TGTGCCAGCAGCAACACCCCGGGACAAAGCTACGAGCAGTACTTC
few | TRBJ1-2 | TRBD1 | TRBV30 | CAWSENRGEYGYTF | TGTGCCTGGAGTGAAAACAGGGGGGAATATGGCTACACCTTC
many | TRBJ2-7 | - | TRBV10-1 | CASSEYGTQSEQYF | TGCGCCAGCAGTGAGTACGGGACTCAAAGCGAGCAGTACTTC
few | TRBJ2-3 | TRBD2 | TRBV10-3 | CAISLAGDGADTQYF | TGTGCCATCAGTCTAGCGGGAGACGGCGCAGATACGCAGTATTTT
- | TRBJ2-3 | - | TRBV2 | CASSPGRRERDTQYF | TGTGCCAGCAGTCCAGGGCGACGGGAGAGGGATACGCAGTATTTT
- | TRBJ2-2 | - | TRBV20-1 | CSARGRTNTGELFF | TGCAGTGCTAGGGGAAGGACGAACACCGGGGAGCTGTTTTTT
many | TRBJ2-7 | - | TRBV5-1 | CASSLEGTAREQYF | TGCGCCAGCAGCTTGGAAGGGACCGCTCGAGAGCAGTACTTC
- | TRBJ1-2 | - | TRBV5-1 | CASSQGQRAIYGYTF | TGCGCCAGCAGCCAAGGACAGCGAGCTATCTATGGCTACACCTTC
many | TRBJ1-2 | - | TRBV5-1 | CASSSAGVYGYTF | TGCGCCAGCAGCAGCGCAGGTGTCTATGGCTACACCTTC
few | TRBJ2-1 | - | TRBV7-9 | CASSRRGGLSYNEQFF | TGTGCCAGCAGCCGCCGCGGCGGTCTTTCTTACAATGAGCAGTTCTTC
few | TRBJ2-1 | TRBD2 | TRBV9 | CASSPHSGRANNEQFF | TGTGCCAGCAGCCCCCATAGCGGGAGGGCCAACAATGAGCAGTTCTTC
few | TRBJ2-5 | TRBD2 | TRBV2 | CASEGGETQYF | TGTGCCAGCGAGGGAGGGGAGACCCAGTACTTC
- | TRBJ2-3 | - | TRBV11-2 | CASSFGPSSTDTQYF | TGTGCCAGCAGCTTTGGACCGTCTAGCACAGATACGCAGTATTTT
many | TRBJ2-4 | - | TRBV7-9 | CASSSTGTVAKNIQYF | TGTGCCAGCAGCTCTACAGGGACGGTAGCCAAAAACATTCAGTACTTC
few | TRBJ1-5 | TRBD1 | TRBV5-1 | CASSRSGQGDQPQHF | TGCGCCAGCAGCCGGTCCGGACAGGGGGATCAGCCCCAGCATTTT
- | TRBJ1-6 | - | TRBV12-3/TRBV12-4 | CASSLRENSPLHF | TGTGCCAGCAGTTTAAGAGAAAATTCACCCCTCCACTTT
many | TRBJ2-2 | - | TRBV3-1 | CASSQDQDTNTGELFF | TGTGCCAGCAGCCAAGATCAAGATACGAACACCGGGGAGCTGTTTTTT
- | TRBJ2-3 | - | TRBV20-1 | CSATGGPTDTQYF | TGCAGTGCTACTGGCGGGCCAACAGATACGCAGTATTTT
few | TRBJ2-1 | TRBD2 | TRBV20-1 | CSARAPRGGNEQFF | TGCAGTGCTAGAGCCCCCCGGGGGGGCAATGAGCAGTTCTTC
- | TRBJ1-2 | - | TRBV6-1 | CASSNWENNYGYTF | TGTGCCAGCAGCAACTGGGAGAATAACTATGGCTACACCTTC
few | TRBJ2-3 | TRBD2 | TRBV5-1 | CASSSGTSGGGDTQYF | TGCGCCAGCAGCTCGGGGACTAGCGGGGGCGGCGATACGCAGTATTTT
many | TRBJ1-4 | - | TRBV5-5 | CASTLTGGNEKLFF | TGTGCCAGCACCTTGACAGGAGGTAATGAAAAACTGTTTTTT
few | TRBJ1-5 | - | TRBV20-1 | CSARGSNGQPQHF | TGCAGTGCTAGGGGGTCAAACGGTCAGCCCCAGCATTTT
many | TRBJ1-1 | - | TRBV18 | CASSYLDRPRNTEAFF | TGTGCCAGCTCATATCTTGACAGGCCCCGGAACACTGAAGCTTTCTTT
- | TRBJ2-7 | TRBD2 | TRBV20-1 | CSARRGSSYEQYF | TGCAGTGCTAGACGCGGGAGCTCCTACGAGCAGTACTTC
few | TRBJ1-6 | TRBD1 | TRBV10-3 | CAISARDSGVASPLHF | TGTGCCATCAGTGCCCGGGACAGCGGGGTCGCTTCACCCCTCCACTTT
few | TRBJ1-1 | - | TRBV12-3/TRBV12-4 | CASSFFGVNTEAFF | TGTGCCAGCAGTTTTTTCGGAGTCAACACTGAAGCTTTCTTT
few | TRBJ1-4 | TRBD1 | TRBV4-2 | CASSQDTGVTNEKLFF | TGTGCCAGCAGCCAAGATACAGGGGTGACTAATGAAAAACTTTTTTTT
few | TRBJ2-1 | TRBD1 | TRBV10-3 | CAISEGRTGGNEQFF | TGTGCCATCAGTGAGGGTCGAACAGGGGGAAATGAGCAGTTCTTC
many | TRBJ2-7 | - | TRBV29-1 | CSVVTGFEQYF | TGCAGCGTAGTAACAGGGTTCGAGCAGTACTTC
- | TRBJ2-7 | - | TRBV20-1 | CSASGGRYSYEQYF | TGCAGTGCTAGTGGGGGACGGTATTCCTACGAGCAGTACTTC
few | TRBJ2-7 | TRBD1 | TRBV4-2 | CASSTQGATSYEQYF | TGTGCCAGCAGCACACAGGGGGCGACATCCTACGAGCAGTACTTC
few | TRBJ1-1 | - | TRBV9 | CASSVRGTAEAFF | TGTGCCAGCAGCGTTAGGGGGACGGCTGAAGCTTTCTTT
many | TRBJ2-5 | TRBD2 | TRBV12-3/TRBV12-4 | CASSLAGRETQYF | TGTGCCAGCAGCTTGGCCGGGAGGGAGACCCAGTACTTC
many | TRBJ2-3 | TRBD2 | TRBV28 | CASSLLLAGPNADTQYF | TGTGCCAGCAGTTTATTACTAGCGGGCCCGAATGCAGATACGCAGTATTTT